This TCR beta chain is from a study of response to subunit inactivated influenza vaccine. Study-wide findings and caveats: The authors suggested that few new T cells are recruited per seasonal influenza vaccination.

TCRdb re-derived calls from the RT-PCR reads in MiXCR, one entry per CDR3 protein. The top ten hold approximately 7.6% of the sample, which has 600,000 to 850,000 distinct CDR3 sequences, 11% to 15% seen once. Concerning this clonotype itself: What it recognizes is unknown.

V shed 7 bases, J shed 9 bases, and the junction held 10 bases outside the gene matches. The germline V gene encodes CDR1 SQVTM and CDR2 ANQGSEA. The CDR3 length is 15 residues. The receptor was isolated from a man aged 50 to 60 who received an inactivated influenza vaccine. Here the sequenced sample was PBMCs from blood, taken 14 to 15 days before vaccination. J is TRBJ2-1 and V is TRBV29-1; the match to TRBD2 covers 15 bases. The CDR3 loop is CSGRTGTSGGSEQFF. The CDR3 DNA reads TGCAGCGGGAGGACCGGGACTAGCGGGGGGTCTGAGCAGTTCTTC.